This T cell receptor (beta chain) was found in a study of blood T cell repertoires in COVID-19. Background on the study: Donors in the United States, Italy and Spain gave samples during acute or convalescent COVID-19. In each case, the material was cDNA or gDNA derived from T cells, B-cell-depleted T cells, or PBMCs.

As processed by the authors: Nucleated cell counts were estimated from reference gene primer amplification. This table comes from immunoSEQ multiplex PCR, and its TCRdb copy is limited to in-frame clones, with some not included. That table gives V, J and clone size, and the DNA gave D and trimming. Of roughly 190,000 clones listed, 80% to 85% were seen once; the top ten hold under 3%. The length of the CDR3 is 15 residues. V lost 9 bases to trimming and J lost 3 bases, with 20 bases between them. CDR1 is SGHDT and CDR2 is YYEEEE in the germline V gene. This sequence originates from a human donor with acute or convalescent COVID-19. The donor label of this sample is uncertain. The gene calls are TRBV5-6 and TRBJ2-3; a weak D match, TRBD2 (5 bases). The sequenced sample was peripheral blood. CDR3 bases: TGTGCCACCAGTGGGTGGGGAGATGGTACAGATACGCAGTATTTT. Translation gives CATSGWGDGTDTQYF.